This T cell receptor beta chain originates from a study of T cells in women clearing cervical HPV infection. Overall study: No precancer developed; the control's incident HPV16 infection cleared within 12 months. General study points: Effector/memory and HPV-specific T cells were not isolated, and association timing is unknown. Each sample's T-cell count was unknown, possibly confounding richness.

Only in-frame clones appear in the TCRdb table, and some are missing; sequencing was by immunoSEQ multiplex PCR. This repertoire includes approximately 41,000 clones. With respect to this clone: Its antigen is undetermined.

Source material: blood buffy coat. The sequence derives from a woman aged 18 to 75 with a cervical HPV16 infection that either progressed to CIN3+ or cleared (not recorded which).

The sequenced part of the CDR3 DNA is TGTGCCAGCAGCCAAGATACAGTTCAAGAGACC. It is translated as CASSQDTVQET. The CDR3 reads in full as CASSQDTVQETQYF. V gene TRBV14 combines with J gene TRBJ2-5, with unresolved D. The read ends 3 residues early relative to the CDR3; the germline J gene fills the gap. V lost 0 bases and J 2 bases, leaving 7 bases between the germline ends. The CDR3 is made up of 14 amino acids. Germline CDR1 is SGHDN and CDR2 is FVKESK.